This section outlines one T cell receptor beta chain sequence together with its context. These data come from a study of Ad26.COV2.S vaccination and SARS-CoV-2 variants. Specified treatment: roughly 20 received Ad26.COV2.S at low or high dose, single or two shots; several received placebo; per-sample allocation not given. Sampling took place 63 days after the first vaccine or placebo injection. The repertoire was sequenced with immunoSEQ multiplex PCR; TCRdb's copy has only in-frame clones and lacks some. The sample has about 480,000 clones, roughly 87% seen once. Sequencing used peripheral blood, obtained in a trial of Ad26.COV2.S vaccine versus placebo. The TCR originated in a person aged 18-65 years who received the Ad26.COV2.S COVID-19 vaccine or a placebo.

The CDR3 DNA follows: TGTGCCAGCAGCCCCGAGAAACAGAACACCGGGGAGCTGTTTTTT. Translating it yields CASSPEKQNTGELFF. The chain uses TRBV7-9 and TRBJ2-2; D is undetermined. The CDR3 is made up of 15 amino acids. The germline V gene has CDR1 SEHNR and CDR2 FQNEAQ (reference sequence). Trimming left V 5 bases short and J 1 base short, with 11 bases between.